These T cell receptor beta chains were read from a single sample in a study of T-cell reconstitution after alpha-beta-depleted transplantation in children. TCRdb itself ran the PCR reads through MiXCR, one entry per CDR3 protein. The table records just over 950,000 distinct CDR3 sequences, about 26% of them present only once. This specimen consisted of PBMCs, mostly from graft donor cells, obtained 360 days after TCRalphabeta/CD19-depleted stem cell transplant. Every receptor here comes from a boy younger than two who had a stem cell transplant for SCID, so the T cells may come from the graft donor. The CDR3 runs from the conserved cysteine through the conserved F or W. The D gene is left open where the match is weak. A clone size is listed for some rows: how often the clone was seen (once, few, many), or a class if it is expanded.

TRBJ2-2,TRBV3-1,-,once,13,TGTGCCAGCAGCCAAGTTGGGCGCGGGGAGCTGTTTTTT,CASSQVGRGELFF
TRBJ1-4,TRBV12-3/TRBV12-4,-,-,17,TGTGCCAGCAGTTTAGATCGGGGACGCGGAACTAATGAAAAACTGTTTTTT,CASSLDRGRGTNEKLFF
TRBJ2-1,TRBV10-3,-,-,16,TGTGCCATCAGTGAGAGAGGGGCCCCTTTCGTCGATGAGCAGTTCTTC,CAISERGAPFVDEQFF
TRBJ2-3,TRBV20-1,-,few,13,TGCAGTGCTAGTGCGTGGAGCCGGGATACGCAGTATTTT,CSASAWSRDTQYF
TRBJ2-3,TRBV29-1,-,-,14,TGCAGCGTTGAATTCCAGCCCTACACAGATACGCAGTATTTT,CSVEFQPYTDTQYF
TRBJ2-5,TRBV12-3/TRBV12-4,-,-,15,TGTGCCAGCAGCCAAATTGACAGAGGGGCAGAGACCCAGTACTTC,CASSQIDRGAETQYF
TRBJ1-1,TRBV4-2,-,-,16,TGTGCCAGCAGCCAAGATCGGGGGGGGTTCGGCACTGAAGCTTTCTTT,CASSQDRGGFGTEAFF
TRBJ1-2,TRBV29-1,-,-,12,TGCAGCGGCTCTACAGGCAACTATGGCTACACCTTC,CSGSTGNYGYTF
TRBJ1-2,TRBV4-3,-,-,15,TGCGCCAGCAGCCAAGAGTCAGCAGGCCCCTATGGCTACACCTTC,CASSQESAGPYGYTF
TRBJ2-1,TRBV12-3/TRBV12-4,-,-,17,TGTGCCAGCAGTCCACGCCCCGGGACTCCTCGTAACAATGAGCAGTTCTTC,CASSPRPGTPRNNEQFF
TRBJ2-1,TRBV12-3/TRBV12-4,-,few,17,TGTGCCAGCAGTTTAGGGTCATGGGACTTGAAATTCGATGAGCAGTTCTTC,CASSLGSWDLKFDEQFF
TRBJ2-1,TRBV7-2,TRBD2,few,16,TGTGCCAGCAGCTTAGTTCCTAGCGGATACTACAATGAGCAGTTCTTC,CASSLVPSGYYNEQFF
TRBJ2-2,TRBV25-1,-,-,15,TGTGCCAGCAGTGAATCTCGCAAGGGCACCGGGGAGCTGTTTTTT,CASSESRKGTGELFF
TRBJ2-3,TRBV20-1,TRBD1,-,16,TGCAGTGCCGCACCTGGGAGACAGGGGGCGACAGATACGCAGTATTTT,CSAAPGRQGATDTQYF
TRBJ2-3,TRBV28,TRBD1,many,14,TGTGCCAGCAGATGGGACAGGGAAATAGATACGCAGTATTTT,CASRWDREIDTQYF
TRBJ2-1,TRBV7-9,TRBD1,-,15,TGTGCCAGCAGCCGAAGACCCGAGGACAGGCCTGATCAGTTCTTC,CASSRRPEDRPDQFF
TRBJ2-5,TRBV6-1,-,many,13,TGTGCCAGCAGCCGGGCAGGCCAAGAGACCCAGTACTTC,CASSRAGQETQYF
TRBJ2-7,TRBV28,-,few,14,TGTGCCAGCAGTTTGCCCAGGACTTCCTACGAGCAGTACTTC,CASSLPRTSYEQYF
TRBJ1-2,TRBV12-3/TRBV12-4,TRBD1,few,15,TGTGCCAGCAGAGGGACAGGGAAGTTTGGCTATGGCTACACCTTC,CASRGTGKFGYGYTF
TRBJ1-5,TRBV20-1,-,-,13,TGCAGTGTTCGACGAAATAGCAATCAGCCCCAGCATTTT,CSVRRNSNQPQHF
TRBJ2-5,TRBV15,TRBD1,once,16,TGTGCCACCAGCGGGATTACAGGGGTCCTACAAGAGACCCAGTACTTC,CATSGITGVLQETQYF
TRBJ2-5,TRBV18,-,few,14,TGTGCCAGCTCACCTCTCGATAGGCCGGAGACCCAGTACTTC,CASSPLDRPETQYF
TRBJ1-2,TRBV12-3/TRBV12-4,-,-,12,TGTGCCAGCAGTTACGTTGGGCATGGCTACACCTTC,CASSYVGHGYTF
TRBJ1-2,TRBV20-1,TRBD1,-,15,TGCAGCGTAATAAGGACAGGGGAGCCAACAGCGGGCTACACCTTC,CSVIRTGEPTAGYTF
TRBJ2-1,TRBV12-3/TRBV12-4,-,few,17,TGTGCCAGCAGTTTCCCCGTTCCAGGGAACAAGAGGAATGAGCAGTTCTTC,CASSFPVPGNKRNEQFF
TRBJ2-7,TRBV4-2,TRBD1,-,17,TGTGCCAGCAGCCAAGATATGGTCCAGGGGGCAACGTACGAGCAGTACTTC,CASSQDMVQGATYEQYF
TRBJ1-1,TRBV28,-,-,16,TGTGCCAGCAGTTCCGACTTCGCCCCGGCGGACACTGAAGCTTTCTTT,CASSSDFAPADTEAFF
TRBJ1-5,TRBV4-3,-,-,14,TGCGCCAGCGGAACCAAGTTGGGCAATCAGCCCCAGCATTTT,CASGTKLGNQPQHF
TRBJ2-7,TRBV7-9,-,-,15,TGTGCCAGCAGCCCAGGACGGGGAATAGCCTACGAGCAGTACTTC,CASSPGRGIAYEQYF
TRBJ2-3,TRBV5-5,-,few,16,TGTGCCAGCAGCGGGTGGGGGGGGCATAGCACAGATACGCAGTATTTT,CASSGWGGHSTDTQYF
TRBJ1-2,TRBV4-1,-,-,14,TGCGCCAGCAGCCAAGTCCTTAGGGCGCACGGCTACACCTTC,CASSQVLRAHGYTF
TRBJ1-1,TRBV12-3/TRBV12-4,TRBD1,-,15,TGTGCCAGCAGTTTAAGACAGGGGGCTTACACTGAAGCTTTCTTT,CASSLRQGAYTEAFF
TRBJ1-3,TRBV25-1,-,-,17,TGTGCCAGCAGTGAAACCCTCAAGGGTAGGGCCGGAAACACCATATATTTT,CASSETLKGRAGNTIYF
TRBJ2-1,TRBV9,-,-,14,TGTGCCAGCACCCCTAAAGATCAGTTGGGTGAGCAGTTCTTC,CASTPKDQLGEQFF
TRBJ2-3,TRBV5-5,TRBD2,-,18,TGTGCCAGCACCGGGGGACTAGCGGGGCCGCTTGGCACAGATACGCAGTATTTT,CASTGGLAGPLGTDTQYF
TRBJ2-7,TRBV4-1,-,-,16,TGCGCCAGCAGCCAAGAGTCGCTTGGGGGGGCTTACGAGCAGTACTTC,CASSQESLGGAYEQYF
TRBJ2-7,TRBV4-2,-,few,14,TGTGCCAGCAGCCAAAATTGGGACGGCTACGAGCAGTACTTC,CASSQNWDGYEQYF
TRBJ2-7,TRBV6-6,-,-,13,TGTGCCAGCAAGCAGGCGGTCACCTACGAGCAGTACTTC,CASKQAVTYEQYF
TRBJ2-7,TRBV18,TRBD2,once,16,TGTGCCAGCTCACTTCGACTAGCGGGGGACTACTACGAGCAGTACTTC,CASSLRLAGDYYEQYF
TRBJ2-1,TRBV5-1,TRBD1,-,15,TGCGCCAGCAGTTCCGGGACAGGCGATAGGAATGAGCAGTTCTTC,CASSSGTGDRNEQFF
TRBJ1-5,TRBV24-1,-,once,17,TGTGCCACCAGTGATTCGACCCGGGGGCAGGGTGACCAGCCCCAGCATTTT,CATSDSTRGQGDQPQHF
TRBJ1-1,TRBV12-3/TRBV12-4,TRBD1,-,14,TGTGCCAGCAGCCGGGACAGGGCTTACACTGAAGCTTTCTTT,CASSRDRAYTEAFF
TRBJ2-3,TRBV2,TRBD1,many,13,TGTGCCAGCAGGGGACAGCGCACAGATACGCAGTATTTT,CASRGQRTDTQYF
TRBJ2-1,TRBV5-1,-,-,16,TGCGCCAGCAGCTTTATGACAGGGAGGTCCTACAATGAGCAGTTCTTC,CASSFMTGRSYNEQFF
TRBJ2-7,TRBV5-6,-,few,17,TGTGCCAGCAGCCTGGTCACAGTCCGGGACGTAGCCTACGAGCAGTACTTC,CASSLVTVRDVAYEQYF
TRBJ2-7,TRBV5-1,-,few,15,TGCGCCAGCAGCTCAGGGGACGGCTTTAGGAACGAGCAGTACTTC,CASSSGDGFRNEQYF
TRBJ2-3,TRBV20-1,-,-,16,TGCAGTGCCAGTTCCTGGAGGGGCCTTAAAGGAGATACGCAGTATTTT,CSASSWRGLKGDTQYF
TRBJ1-5,TRBV29-1,-,few,15,TGCAGCCTCCCACGGGGCCAGGGCCGAAATCAGCCCCAGCATTTT,CSLPRGQGRNQPQHF
TRBJ1-2,TRBV10-3,-,few,13,TGTGCCATCAGCTCACAAGCTAACTATGGCTACACCTTC,CAISSQANYGYTF
TRBJ1-1,TRBV10-3,-,-,13,TGTGCCATCAGGGAGGACAGGAACACTGAAGCTTTCTTT,CAIREDRNTEAFF
TRBJ2-4,TRBV12-3/TRBV12-4,-,-,16,TGTGCCAGCAGTTTATGGGTTATGGGGTCCAAAAACATTCAGTACTTC,CASSLWVMGSKNIQYF
TRBJ2-7,TRBV28,-,few,13,TGTGCCAGCAGTCCTCCGACGTCCTACGAGCAGTACTTC,CASSPPTSYEQYF
TRBJ1-1,TRBV12-3/TRBV12-4,TRBD1,few,14,TGTGCCAGCAGTCGGGGGACAGGGGGTACTGAAGCTTTCTTT,CASSRGTGGTEAFF
TRBJ2-1,TRBV2,TRBD1,-,15,TGTGCCAGCAGTGTGGTAGGGGGCCAACACAATGAGCAGTTCTTC,CASSVVGGQHNEQFF
TRBJ2-1,TRBV5-6,-,few,13,TGTGCCAGCAGCTTAGAATATTACAATGAGCAGTTCTTC,CASSLEYYNEQFF